The present entry profiles one T cell receptor (beta chain) with its context. This record belongs to a study of T cells in Graves' hyperthyroidism and ophthalmopathy. There were TCR beta CDR3 regions amplified from RNA transcripts. In the first-round RT-PCR of the TCR CDR3, the HTBI primer set was used. TCRdb reprocessed the multiplex PCR reads with MiXCR, giving one entry per CDR3 protein. The sample yields about 98,000 distinct CDR3 sequences, around 42% seen once. The CDR3 totals 15 residues. Germline V gene sequence: CDR1 ENHRY, CDR2 SYGVKD. Deletions cut 3 bases from V and 6 bases from J, with 15 bases between.

The specimen sequenced was peripheral blood or thyroid tissue (not recorded which). This chain connects TRBV10-3 to TRBJ1-5; perhaps TRBD1 as D (6 bases). The sequence came from a woman in her 30s with Graves' hyperthyroidism. As DNA, the CDR3 is TGTGCCATCAGTGACGGACAGCTAGTGGGTCAGCCCCAGCATTTT. It codes for CAISDGQLVGQPQHF.